One sample yielded the 15 T cell receptor beta chains listed below, sequenced in a study of shared clonotypes between healthy human individuals (dated by TCRdb to 2018 to 2021). Libraries were constructed by the immunoSEQ multiplex PCR assay. TCRdb holds this immuneACCESS table with in-frame rearrangements only. Some clones are missing; in checked studies, unresolved V genes explain under half, and the rest has no known cause. The table for this sample lists around 2,000,000 clones; 85% to 95% of them were counted only once. Together, the top ten hold 0.1% to 0.15% of the sample. The material sequenced was naive CD4+ T cells sorted from blood. The sample's cell subset or site label, decoded: CD45RA+ positively selected. The source is a man aged 18 to 35 in good health.

The gene calls are TRBV7-9 and TRBJ2-1; a weak D match, TRBD2 (7 bases). Trimming pared 5 bases from V and 5 bases from J, leaving 22 bases between. Germline loops: CDR1 SEHNR, CDR2 FQNEAQ (reference sequence). The length of the CDR3 is 17 residues. CDR3 residues: CASSPPGRGWRDNEQFF. The CDR3 bases are TGTGCCAGCAGCCCACCGGGGAGGGGGTGGCGGGACAATGAGCAGTTCTTC.

The J gene is TRBJ1-4, the V gene TRBV28; TRBD1 might be the D (5 bases). This CDR3 has 14 amino acids. Germline CDR1 is MDHEN and CDR2 is SYDVKM. The germline V and J ends were trimmed by 3 bases and 8 bases, with 13 bases remaining between them. This chain's CDR3 is CASSLGRVGEKLFF. CDR3 DNA: TGTGCCAGCAGTTTGGGCAGGGTGGGGGAAAAACTGTTTTTT.

On this clone itself: This specimen includes other DNA sequences encoding the same CDR3. CDR3 protein: CASSVELNTGELFF. CDR3 nucleotides: TGTGCCAGCAGCGTAGAGTTGAACACCGGGGAGCTGTTTTTT. The genes are TRBV9 and TRBJ2-2, with D hard to call. The V gene's germline CDR1 is SGDLS and CDR2 YYNGEE. V lost 0 bases, J lost 1 base, and 4 bases lay in between. The CDR3 is made up of 14 amino acids.

V is TRBV5-1 and J is TRBJ2-1; TRBD2 might be the D (6 bases). In germline, CDR1 is SGHRS, CDR2 YFSETQ. The length of the CDR3 is 13 residues. The V end was cut by 2 bases, the J end by 4 bases, with 7 bases between. The CDR3 DNA follows: TGCGCCAGCAGCTTCCGGGAGTACAATGAGCAGTTCTTC. It encodes CASSFREYNEQFF.

The chain joins TRBV5-8 to TRBJ2-2; D is unresolved. From germline, CDR1 is SGHTS and CDR2 YDEGEE. Trimming pared 5 bases from V and 1 base from J, leaving 18 bases between. CDR3 length: 17 residues. The DNA for the CDR3 is TGTGCCAGCAGATTGACTGCGGCTCCGTGGAACACCGGGGAGCTGTTTTTT. Translated, it gives CASRLTAAPWNTGELFF.

The chain employs TRBV6-1 and TRBJ1-1; D gene uncertain. Germline CDR1 is MNHNS and CDR2 is SASEGT. V shed 8 bases and J shed 8 bases, with 9 bases lying between them. This CDR3 comprises 10 residues. This CDR3 is CASVQLEAFF. Here the CDR3 DNA reads TGTGCCAGCGTTCAACTGGAAGCTTTCTTT.

The chain links TRBV19 to TRBJ1-6, with D maybe TRBD1 (6 bases). The V end was cut by 7 bases, the J end by 9 bases, with 16 bases between. The CDR3 is 14 residues long. Germline V gene data show CDR1 as LNHDA and CDR2 as SQIVND (reference sequence). DNA for the CDR3: TGTGCCAGTACAGGGGCGTACGGGAGTTCACCCCTCCACTTT. Residues: CASTGAYGSSPLHF.

A single count supports this clone. The chain couples TRBV7-2 to TRBJ2-4, with D possibly matching TRBD2 (5 bases). CDR3 size: 14 residues. Trimming removed 2 bases at V and 0 bases at J, with 5 bases between. Germline lookup yields CDR1 SGHTA and CDR2 FQGNSA. The CDR3 DNA reads TGTGCCAGCAGCTTAAGCGGAGCCAAAAACATTCAGTACTTC. Its protein is CASSLSGAKNIQYF.

This sequence joins TRBV2 and TRBJ1-2; 7 bases map to TRBD1. With V trimmed by 6 bases and J by 8 bases, 27 bases remained unmatched. The CDR3 extends over 19 amino acids. CDR1 is SNHLY and CDR2 is FYNNEI in the germline V gene. In DNA, the CDR3 is TGTGCCAGCAGCTTACGGTCTTCGATGGGGACAGAGACTGTTGGGGGCTACACCTTC. Translating gives CASSLRSSMGTETVGGYTF.

Here the CDR3 reads CAWSLLAGGLIHEQFF. The CDR3 bases are TGTGCCTGGAGTTTACTAGCGGGGGGGCTCATCCATGAGCAGTTCTTC. This chain links TRBV30 with TRBJ2-1, with TRBD2 identical over 13 bases. The V gene end was trimmed by 2 bases and the J gene end by 8 bases; junction bases not matched to a gene: 9. This CDR3 is 16 amino acids long. Germline V gives CDR1 GTSNPN, CDR2 SVGIG (reference sequence).

The rearrangement uses TRBV6-5 and TRBJ1-1; D might be TRBD1 (5 bases). The CDR3 is 13 residues long. Trimming stripped 2 bases from V and 6 bases from J, with 10 bases between. Germline V gives CDR1 MNHEY, CDR2 SVGAGI. Here the CDR3 reads CASSYGRGSEAFF. The CDR3 DNA reads TGTGCCAGCAGTTACGGTAGGGGCTCTGAAGCTTTCTTT.

The chain joins TRBV4-1 to TRBJ2-1; 8 nucleotides agree with TRBD2. The CDR3 length is 16 residues. Germline trimming cut 2 bases from V and 9 bases from J; bases unmatched to any gene: 12. Germline loops: CDR1 MGHRA, CDR2 YSYEKL. CDR3 in DNA: TGCGCCAGCAGCCAAACGTCTGTAAGCGGGAGAAGTGAGCAGTTCTTC. Amino acid sequence: CASSQTSVSGRSEQFF.

As regards this clone: At the DNA level, this CDR3 is encoded by other sequences in the same sample as well. This chain uses TRBV5-4 with TRBJ1-2; 7 bases agree with TRBD1. The junction had 2 bases not matched to a gene; V was cut back by 2 bases and J by 4 bases. Germline V gene data show CDR1 as SGHNT and CDR2 as YYREEE (reference sequence). The CDR3 is 13 residues long. This CDR3 reads CASSLQGTYGYTF. DNA of the CDR3: TGTGCCAGCAGCTTACAGGGGACCTATGGCTACACCTTC.

This chain uses TRBV6-1 with TRBJ2-7; 8 bases agree with TRBD1. J gave up 3 bases and V 0 bases, and 4 bases lay outside the gene matches. Germline CDR1 MNHNS, CDR2 SASEGT. CDR3 size: 15 residues. In DNA, the CDR3 is TGTGCCAGCAGTGAAGCCAACAGGGGGTACTACGAGCAGTACTTC. The encoded protein is CASSEANRGYYEQYF.

The chain uses TRBV6-1 and TRBJ2-7; perhaps TRBD2 as D (6 bases). From germline, CDR1 is MNHNS and CDR2 SASEGT. The V gene lost 5 bases and the J gene lost 6 bases, with 11 bases spanning the gap. The CDR3 runs to 12 residues. The CDR3: CASSNSGVEQYF. Here the CDR3 DNA reads TGTGCCAGCAGTAATAGCGGAGTCGAGCAGTACTTC.